Below, 6 T cell receptor beta chains from the same sample are listed, as sequenced in a study of cytomegalovirus exposure and HLA in healthy donors (dated by TCRdb to about 2017). Libraries were prepared through the immunoSEQ multiplex PCR assay. For the multiplex PCR, a mixture combining 60 forward primers for TCR Vbeta segments and 13 reverse primers for TCR Jbeta segments was used. The source is immuneACCESS, and TCRdb retained only in-frame sequences with V and J called. Part of the clones is not carried over; for the studies checked, unresolved V genes explain less than half of this, and the remainder is unexplained. The sample records about 120,000 clones, roughly four fifths of which are singletons. The ten largest clonotypes hold roughly 3% of the sample. The sequencing sample was made of PBMCs. These TCRs come from a woman aged 40 to 50 in good health and CMV-seropositive.

This chain joins TRBV2 and TRBJ1-2; TRBD1 matches at 7 bases. J lost 8 bases, V lost 7 bases, and 13 bases had no gene match. The germline CDR1 and CDR2 sequences are SNHLY and FYNNEI. The CDR3 length is 14 residues. CDR3 protein: CASIRQEGAGGYTF. CDR3 sequence (DNA): TGTGCCAGCATACGACAGGAGGGGGCGGGGGGCTACACCTTC.

This chain joins TRBV7-2 and TRBJ1-2; D may be TRBD1 (5 bases). The CDR3 consists of 16 residues. Germline CDR1 is SGHTA and CDR2 is FQGNSA. Trimming cost V 2 bases and J 4 bases, with 17 bases left between them. The CDR3 sequence: CASSLRRGGVLYGYTF. The CDR3 nucleotides read TGTGCCAGCAGCTTAAGGAGGGGCGGGGTCCTCTATGGCTACACCTTC.

This clone was observed a few times. V gene TRBV11-1 combines with J gene TRBJ1-2; 9 nucleotides match TRBD1. With 9 bases clipped from V and 5 bases from J, the junction kept 13 bases outside the gene matches. Germline V gene data show CDR1 as SGHAT and CDR2 as FQDESV (reference sequence). There are 15 residues in the CDR3. This CDR3 reads CARGVTGGRGYGYTF. CDR3 sequence (DNA): TGTGCCAGGGGGGTAACAGGGGGCCGTGGTTATGGCTACACCTTC.

This clone has just one count. In the same sample, other DNA sequences code for this CDR3. This chain joins TRBV9 and TRBJ1-2; D gene unclear. Germline V gene lookup returns CDR1 SGDLS and CDR2 YYNGEE. The germline V and J ends were trimmed by 0 bases and 8 bases, with 8 bases remaining between them. The length of the CDR3 is 12 residues. CDR3 loop: CASSVVGGGYTF. For the CDR3, the DNA is TGTGCCAGCAGCGTAGTCGGCGGCGGCTACACCTTC.

The chain employs TRBV25-1 and TRBJ2-7; D is ambiguous. This CDR3 contains 14 residues. With 3 bases removed from V and 4 bases from J, the gap between germline ends came to 13 bases. Germline CDR1 and CDR2: MGHDK and SYGVNS. CDR3 in DNA: TGTGCCAGCAGTGATAATTACAATATTTACGAGCAGTACTTC. Its protein product is CASSDNYNIYEQYF.

This clone came up once. V is TRBV7-3 and J is TRBJ2-4; possible D gene TRBD2, 6 bases. The germline V gene encodes CDR1 SGHTA and CDR2 FQGTGA. V was trimmed by 6 bases and J by 1 base, leaving 13 bases between them. The CDR3 totals 15 residues. CDR3 loop: CASRGGADAKNIQYF. The CDR3 DNA reads TGTGCCAGCAGGGGGGGAGCGGACGCCAAAAACATTCAGTACTTC.